This T cell receptor beta chain comes out of a study of T cell responses to AZD1222 COVID-19 vaccine. Study findings and constraints: Donors in the cohort were predominantly white British and more often female, and clonal diversity was possibly underestimated. Baseline serostatus was positive in only a handful of AZD1222 recipients. Samples come after the peak T cell response, not at day 14.

The length of the CDR3 is 16 residues. V lost 4 bases, J lost 5 bases, and 18 bases lay in between. CDR1 and CDR2 (germline): SGHRS, YFSETQ. A single count supports this clone. Antigen unknown. The table came from immunoSEQ multiplex PCR; TCRdb's copy has only in-frame clones and leaves some out. This table has some 200,000 clones, around 92% appearing once. The sequence came from an adult in good health. V usage is TRBV5-1 and J usage is TRBJ1-4; D remains unclear. The starting material was peripheral blood, obtained on day 0 of AZD1222 vaccination. CDR3 in DNA: TGCGCCAGCAGCATCCGGTGGGCAGCTATGAATGAAAAACTGTTTTTT. It codes for CASSIRWAAMNEKLFF.